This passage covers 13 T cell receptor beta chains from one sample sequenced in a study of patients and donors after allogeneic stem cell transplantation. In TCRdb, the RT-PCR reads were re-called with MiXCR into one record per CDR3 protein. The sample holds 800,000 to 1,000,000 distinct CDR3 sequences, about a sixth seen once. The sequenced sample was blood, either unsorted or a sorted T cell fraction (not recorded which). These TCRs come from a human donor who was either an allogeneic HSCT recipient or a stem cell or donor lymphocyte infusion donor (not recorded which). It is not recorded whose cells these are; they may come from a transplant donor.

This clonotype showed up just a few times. The DNA for the CDR3 is TGTGCCAGCAGTTACTCGACTAGCTACAATGAGCAGTTCTTC. Its protein is CASSYSTSYNEQFF. The chain joins TRBV6-5 to TRBJ2-1, with D possibly matching TRBD2 (6 bases). The CDR3 contains 14 residues. V lost 0 bases and J lost 3, with 6 bases in between. Germline CDR1 and CDR2: MNHEY and SVGAGI.

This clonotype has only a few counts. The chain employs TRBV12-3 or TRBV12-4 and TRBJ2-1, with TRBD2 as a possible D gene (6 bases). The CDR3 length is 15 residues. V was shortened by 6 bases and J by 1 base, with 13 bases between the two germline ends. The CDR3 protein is CASSRLVASYNEQFF. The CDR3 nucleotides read TGTGCCAGCAGCAGACTAGTAGCGTCCTACAATGAGCAGTTCTTC.

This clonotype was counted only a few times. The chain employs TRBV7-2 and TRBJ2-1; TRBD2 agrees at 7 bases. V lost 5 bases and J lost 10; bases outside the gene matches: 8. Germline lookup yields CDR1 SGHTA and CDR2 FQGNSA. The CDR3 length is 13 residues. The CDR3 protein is CASSPQRAGEQFF. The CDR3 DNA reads TGTGCCAGCAGCCCCCAAAGAGCGGGAGAGCAGTTCTTC.

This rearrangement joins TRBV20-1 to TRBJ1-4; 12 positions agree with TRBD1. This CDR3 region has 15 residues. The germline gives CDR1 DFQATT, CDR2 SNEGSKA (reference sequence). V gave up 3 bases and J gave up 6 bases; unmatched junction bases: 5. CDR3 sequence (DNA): TGCAGTGCTAGGGGGGACAGGGGGCAACATGAAAAACTGTTTTTT. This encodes CSARGDRGQHEKLFF.

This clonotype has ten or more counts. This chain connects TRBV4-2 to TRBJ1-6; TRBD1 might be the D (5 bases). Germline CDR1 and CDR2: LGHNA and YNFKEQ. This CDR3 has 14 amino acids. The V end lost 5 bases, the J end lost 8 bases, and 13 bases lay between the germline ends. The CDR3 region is CASSSYTGDSPLHF. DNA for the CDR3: TGTGCCAGCAGCTCCTATACAGGCGATTCACCCCTCCACTTT.

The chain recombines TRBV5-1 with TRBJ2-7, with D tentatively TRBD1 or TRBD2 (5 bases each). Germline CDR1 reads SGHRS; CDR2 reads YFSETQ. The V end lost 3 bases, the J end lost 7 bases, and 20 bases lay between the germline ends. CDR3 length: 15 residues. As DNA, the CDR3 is TGCGCCAGCAGCTGGGGGTCAACCAGACCCAAGGAGCAGTACTTC. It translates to CASSWGSTRPKEQYF.

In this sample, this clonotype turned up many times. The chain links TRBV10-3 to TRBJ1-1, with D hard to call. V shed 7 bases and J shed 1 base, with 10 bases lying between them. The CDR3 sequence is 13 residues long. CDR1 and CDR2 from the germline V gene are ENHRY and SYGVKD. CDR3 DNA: TGTGCCATCACCCGACGGCCGAACACTGAAGCTTTCTTT. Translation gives CAITRRPNTEAFF.

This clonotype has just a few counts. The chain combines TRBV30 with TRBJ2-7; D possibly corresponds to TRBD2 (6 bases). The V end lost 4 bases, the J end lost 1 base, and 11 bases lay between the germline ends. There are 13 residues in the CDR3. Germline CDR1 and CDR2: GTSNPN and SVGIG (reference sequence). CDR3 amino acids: CAWMWGESYEQYF. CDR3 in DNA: TGTGCCTGGATGTGGGGGGAGTCCTACGAGCAGTACTTC.

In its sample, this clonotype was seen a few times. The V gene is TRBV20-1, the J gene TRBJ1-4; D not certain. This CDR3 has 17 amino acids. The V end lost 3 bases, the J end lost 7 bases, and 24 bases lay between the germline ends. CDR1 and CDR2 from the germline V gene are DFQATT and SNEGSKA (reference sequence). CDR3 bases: TGCAGTGCTAGGAACCATGCCTGGACGCCCGCCGGTGAAAAACTGTTTTTT. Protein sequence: CSARNHAWTPAGEKLFF.

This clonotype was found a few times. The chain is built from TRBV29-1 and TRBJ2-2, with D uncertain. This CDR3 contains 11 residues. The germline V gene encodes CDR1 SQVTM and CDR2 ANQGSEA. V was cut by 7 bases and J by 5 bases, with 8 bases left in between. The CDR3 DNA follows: TGCAGCGGGACCGGGACCGGGGAGCTGTTTTTT. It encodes CSGTGTGELFF.

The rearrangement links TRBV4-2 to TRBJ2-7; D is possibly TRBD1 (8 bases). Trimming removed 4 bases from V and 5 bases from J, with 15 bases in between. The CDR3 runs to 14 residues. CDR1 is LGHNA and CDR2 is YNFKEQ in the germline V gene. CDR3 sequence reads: CASSRTGGGNEQYF. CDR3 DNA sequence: TGTGCCAGCAGCCGAACAGGGGGGGGCAACGAGCAGTACTTC.

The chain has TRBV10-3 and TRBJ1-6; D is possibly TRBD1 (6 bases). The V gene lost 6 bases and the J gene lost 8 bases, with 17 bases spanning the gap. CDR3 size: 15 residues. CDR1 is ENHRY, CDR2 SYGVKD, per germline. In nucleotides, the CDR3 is TGTGCCATCAGCCCTACCGACAGGTCCTATTCACCCCTCCACTTT. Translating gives CAISPTDRSYSPLHF.

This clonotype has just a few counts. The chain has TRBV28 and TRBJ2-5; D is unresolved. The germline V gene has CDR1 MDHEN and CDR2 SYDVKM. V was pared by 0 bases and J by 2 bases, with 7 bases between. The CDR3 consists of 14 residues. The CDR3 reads CASSLWGSQETQYF. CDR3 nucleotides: TGTGCCAGCAGTTTATGGGGCAGTCAAGAGACCCAGTACTTC.